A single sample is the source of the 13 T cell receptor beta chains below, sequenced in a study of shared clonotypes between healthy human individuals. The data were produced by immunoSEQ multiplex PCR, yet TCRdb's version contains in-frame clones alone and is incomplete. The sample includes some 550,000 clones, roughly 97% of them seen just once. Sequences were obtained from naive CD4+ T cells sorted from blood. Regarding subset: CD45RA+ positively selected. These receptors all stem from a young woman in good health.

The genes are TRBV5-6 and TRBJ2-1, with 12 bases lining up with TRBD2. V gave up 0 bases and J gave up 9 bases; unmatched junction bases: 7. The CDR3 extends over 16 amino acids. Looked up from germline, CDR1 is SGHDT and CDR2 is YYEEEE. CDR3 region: CASSLGPSGRAGEQFF. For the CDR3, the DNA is TGTGCCAGCAGCTTGGGCCCTAGCGGGAGGGCAGGTGAGCAGTTCTTC.

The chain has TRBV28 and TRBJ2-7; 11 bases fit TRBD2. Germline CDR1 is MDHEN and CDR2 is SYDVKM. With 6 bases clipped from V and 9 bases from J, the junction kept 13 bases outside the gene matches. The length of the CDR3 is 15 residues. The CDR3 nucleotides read TGTGCCAGCAGCCTGGGGACTAGCGGACCTCTGGGGCAGTACTTC. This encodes CASSLGTSGPLGQYF.

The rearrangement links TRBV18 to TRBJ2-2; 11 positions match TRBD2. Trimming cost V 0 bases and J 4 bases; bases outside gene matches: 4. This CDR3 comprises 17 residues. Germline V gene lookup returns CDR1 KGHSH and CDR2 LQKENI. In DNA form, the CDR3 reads TGTGCCAGCTCACCACCGTCACTAGCGGGAGTCACCGGGGAGCTGTTTTTT. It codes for CASSPPSLAGVTGELFF. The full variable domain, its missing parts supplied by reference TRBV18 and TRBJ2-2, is NAGVMQNPRHLVRRRGQEARLRCSPMKGHSHVYWYRQLPEEGLKFMVYLQKENIIDESGMPKERFSAEFPKEGPSILRIQQVVRGDSAAYFCASSPPSLAGVTGELFFGEGSRLTVL.

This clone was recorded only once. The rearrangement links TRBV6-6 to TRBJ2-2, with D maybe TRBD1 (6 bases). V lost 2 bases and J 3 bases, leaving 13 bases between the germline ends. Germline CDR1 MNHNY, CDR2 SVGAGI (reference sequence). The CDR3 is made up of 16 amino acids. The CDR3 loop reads CASSYNDRPYTGELFF. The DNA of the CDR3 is TGTGCCAGCAGTTACAACGACAGGCCTTACACCGGGGAGCTGTTTTTT.

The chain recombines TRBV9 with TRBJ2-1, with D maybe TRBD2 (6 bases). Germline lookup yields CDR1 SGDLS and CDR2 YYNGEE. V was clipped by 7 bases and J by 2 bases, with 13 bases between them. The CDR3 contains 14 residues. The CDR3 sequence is CASGGSLTYNEQFF. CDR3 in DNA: TGTGCCAGCGGAGGGTCCCTCACCTACAATGAGCAGTTCTTC.

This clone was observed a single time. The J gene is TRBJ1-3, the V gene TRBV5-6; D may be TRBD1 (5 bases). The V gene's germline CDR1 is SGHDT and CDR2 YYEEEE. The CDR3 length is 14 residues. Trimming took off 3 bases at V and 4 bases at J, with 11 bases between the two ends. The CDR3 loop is CASSSQGGGNTIYF. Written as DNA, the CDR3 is TGTGCCAGCAGCTCGCAGGGTGGCGGAAACACCATATATTTT.

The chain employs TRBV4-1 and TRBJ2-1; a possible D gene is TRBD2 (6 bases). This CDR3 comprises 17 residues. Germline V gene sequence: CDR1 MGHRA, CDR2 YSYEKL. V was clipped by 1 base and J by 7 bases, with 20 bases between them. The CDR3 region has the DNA TGCGCCAGCAGCCAAGGAAAACTAGCTGATGGGGGGAATGAGCAGTTCTTC. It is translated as CASSQGKLADGGNEQFF.

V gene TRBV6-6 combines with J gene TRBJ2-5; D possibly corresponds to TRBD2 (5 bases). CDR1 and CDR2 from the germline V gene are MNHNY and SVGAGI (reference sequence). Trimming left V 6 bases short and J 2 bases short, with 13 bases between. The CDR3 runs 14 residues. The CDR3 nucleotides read TGTGCCAGCAGCTGGAAAAGCGGACAAGAGACCCAGTACTTC. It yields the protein CASSWKSGQETQYF.

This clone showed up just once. The CDR3 DNA follows: TGTGCCAGCAGCTTAGACAGCCGGCTAGCGGGAGTCGAGCAGTACTTC. Its protein is CASSLDSRLAGVEQYF. V is TRBV7-2 and J is TRBJ2-7, with 10 bases matching TRBD2. The V gene end was trimmed by 1 base and the J gene end by 6 bases; junction bases not matched to a gene: 9. The CDR3 extends over 16 amino acids. CDR1 is SGHTA and CDR2 is FQGNSA in the germline V gene.

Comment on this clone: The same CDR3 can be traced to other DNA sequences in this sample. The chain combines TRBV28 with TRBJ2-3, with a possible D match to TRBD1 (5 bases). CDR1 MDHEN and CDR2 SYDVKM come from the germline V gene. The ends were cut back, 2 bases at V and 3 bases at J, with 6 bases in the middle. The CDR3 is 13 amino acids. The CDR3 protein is CASSLQGTDTQYF. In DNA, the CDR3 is TGTGCCAGCAGTTTACAGGGAACAGATACGCAGTATTTT.

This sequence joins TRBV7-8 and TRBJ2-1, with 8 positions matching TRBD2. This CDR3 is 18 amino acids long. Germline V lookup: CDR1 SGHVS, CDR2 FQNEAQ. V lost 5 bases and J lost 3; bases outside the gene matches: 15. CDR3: CASSHTSGLVRGYNEQFF. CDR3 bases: TGTGCCAGCAGCCATACCTCGGGACTAGTCCGGGGCTACAATGAGCAGTTCTTC.

The CDR3 loop is CASSHRTSTFHEQYF. CDR3 bases: TGTGCCAGCAGCCACCGGACTAGTACCTTCCACGAGCAGTACTTC. V gene TRBV11-2 combines with J gene TRBJ2-7; 7 bases agree with TRBD2. In germline, CDR1 is SGHAT, CDR2 FQNNGV. This CDR3 is built from 15 residues. Germline trimming cut 5 bases from V and 5 bases from J; bases unmatched to any gene: 12.

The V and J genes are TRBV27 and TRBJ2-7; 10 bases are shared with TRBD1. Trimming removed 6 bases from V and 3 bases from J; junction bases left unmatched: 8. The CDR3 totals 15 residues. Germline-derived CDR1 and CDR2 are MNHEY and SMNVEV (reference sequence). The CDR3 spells CASSLRDRGSYEQYF. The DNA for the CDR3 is TGTGCCAGCAGCCTCCGGGACAGGGGCAGCTACGAGCAGTACTTC.